The following is a T cell receptor (beta chain) sequence with its context. Deletions cut 4 bases from V and 4 bases from J, with 20 bases between. CDR1 and CDR2 (germline): LGHDT, YNNKEL (reference sequence). The CDR3 spans 17 residues. The data were taken from a study of blood T cell repertoires in COVID-19. Method: immunoSEQ multiplex PCR; TCRdb's copy keeps in-frame clones and lacks some. The sample lists under 200,000 clones, approximately 89% occurring once. The sequenced material came from peripheral blood. The chain carries TRBV3-1 (or the pseudogene TRBV3-2) and TRBJ1-3; a possible D gene is TRBD1 (6 bases). This TCR came from a man between 35 and 55 years old with active or convalescent COVID-19. The CDR3 loop is CASSPQGVNRVGNTIYF. Here the CDR3 DNA reads TGTGCCAGCAGCCCTCAAGGGGTGAACAGGGTCGGAAACACCATATATTTT.